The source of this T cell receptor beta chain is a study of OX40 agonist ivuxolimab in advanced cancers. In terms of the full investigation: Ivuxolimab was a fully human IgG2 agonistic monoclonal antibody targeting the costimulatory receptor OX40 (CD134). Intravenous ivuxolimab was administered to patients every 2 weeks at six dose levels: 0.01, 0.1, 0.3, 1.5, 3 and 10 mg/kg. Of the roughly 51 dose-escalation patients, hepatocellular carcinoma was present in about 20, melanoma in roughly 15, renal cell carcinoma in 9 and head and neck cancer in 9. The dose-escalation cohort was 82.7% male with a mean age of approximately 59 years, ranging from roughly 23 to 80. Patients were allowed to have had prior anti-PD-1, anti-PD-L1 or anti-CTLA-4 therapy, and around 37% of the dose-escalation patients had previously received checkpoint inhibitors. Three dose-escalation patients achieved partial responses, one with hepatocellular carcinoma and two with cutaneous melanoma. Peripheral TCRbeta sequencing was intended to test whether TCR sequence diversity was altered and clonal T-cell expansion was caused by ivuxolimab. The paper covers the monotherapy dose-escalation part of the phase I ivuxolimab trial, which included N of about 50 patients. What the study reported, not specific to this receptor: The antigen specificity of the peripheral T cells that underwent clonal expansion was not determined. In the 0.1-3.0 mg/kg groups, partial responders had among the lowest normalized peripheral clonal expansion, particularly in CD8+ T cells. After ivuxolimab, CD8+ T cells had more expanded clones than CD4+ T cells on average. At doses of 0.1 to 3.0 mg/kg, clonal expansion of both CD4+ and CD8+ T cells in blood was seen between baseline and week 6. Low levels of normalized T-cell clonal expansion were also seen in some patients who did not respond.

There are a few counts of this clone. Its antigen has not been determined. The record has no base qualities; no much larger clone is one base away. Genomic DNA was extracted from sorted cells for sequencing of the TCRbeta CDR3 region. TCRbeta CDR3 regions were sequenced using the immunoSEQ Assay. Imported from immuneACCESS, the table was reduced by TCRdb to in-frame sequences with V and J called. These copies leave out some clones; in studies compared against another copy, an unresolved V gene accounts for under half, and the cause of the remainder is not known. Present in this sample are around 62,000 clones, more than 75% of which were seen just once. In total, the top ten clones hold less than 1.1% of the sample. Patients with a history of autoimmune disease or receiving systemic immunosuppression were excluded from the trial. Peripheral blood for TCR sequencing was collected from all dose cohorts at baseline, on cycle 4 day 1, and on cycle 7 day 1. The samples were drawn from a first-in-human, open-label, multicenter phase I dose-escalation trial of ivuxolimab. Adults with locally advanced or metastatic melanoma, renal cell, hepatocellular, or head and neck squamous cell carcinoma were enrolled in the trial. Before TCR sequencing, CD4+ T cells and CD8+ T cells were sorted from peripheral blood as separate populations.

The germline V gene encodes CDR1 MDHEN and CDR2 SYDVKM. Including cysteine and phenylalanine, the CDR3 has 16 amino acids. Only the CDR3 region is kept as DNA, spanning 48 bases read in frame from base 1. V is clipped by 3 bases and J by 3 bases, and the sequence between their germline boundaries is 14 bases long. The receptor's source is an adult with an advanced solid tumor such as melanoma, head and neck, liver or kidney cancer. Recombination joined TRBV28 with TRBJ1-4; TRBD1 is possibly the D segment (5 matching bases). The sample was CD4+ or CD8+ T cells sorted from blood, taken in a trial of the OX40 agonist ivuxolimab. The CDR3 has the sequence CASSLTAGPPNEKLFF. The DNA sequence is TGTGCCAGCAGTTTGACTGCGGGACCCCCTAATGAAAAACTGTTTTTT.